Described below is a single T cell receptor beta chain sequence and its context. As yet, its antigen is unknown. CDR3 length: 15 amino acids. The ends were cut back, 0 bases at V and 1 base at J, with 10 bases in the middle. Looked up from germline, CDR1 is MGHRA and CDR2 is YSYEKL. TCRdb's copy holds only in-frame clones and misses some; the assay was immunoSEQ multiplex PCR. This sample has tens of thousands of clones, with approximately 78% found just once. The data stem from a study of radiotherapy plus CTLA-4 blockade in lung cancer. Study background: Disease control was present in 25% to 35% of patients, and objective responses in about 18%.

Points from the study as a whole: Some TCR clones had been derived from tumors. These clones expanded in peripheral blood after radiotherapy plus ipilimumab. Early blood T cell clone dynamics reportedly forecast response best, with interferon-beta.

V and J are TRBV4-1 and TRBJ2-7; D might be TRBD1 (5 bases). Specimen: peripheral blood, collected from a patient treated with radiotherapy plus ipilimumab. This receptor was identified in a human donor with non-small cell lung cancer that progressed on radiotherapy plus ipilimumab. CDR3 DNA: TGCGCCAGCAGCCAAGATAGGGGTCGATCCTACGAGCAGTACTTC. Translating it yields CASSQDRGRSYEQYF.